A single sample is the source of the 9 T cell receptor beta chains below, sequenced in a study of TIL therapy for anti-PD-1-resistant metastatic lung cancer. Regarding time point: pre-treatment sample, taken before nivolumab and TIL therapy. The immunoSEQ assay was v3. The repertoire was sequenced with immunoSEQ multiplex PCR; TCRdb's copy has only in-frame clones and lacks some. The sample contains 50,000 to 70,000 clones, under 75% of which appear only once. Sequencing was performed on blood, taken at baseline. These receptors were collected from a person between 30 and 80 years old with non-small cell lung cancer.

This chain links TRBV5-1 with TRBJ2-5; the D is unclear. The CDR3 covers 17 residues. The germline V and J ends were trimmed by 6 bases and 3 bases, with 24 bases remaining between them. Per germline, CDR1 SGHRS and CDR2 YFSETQ. The CDR3 coding sequence is TGCGCCAGCACTCCCCTTACCTCCTCCTGGGCTGAAGAGACCCAGTACTTC. Translated: CASTPLTSSWAEETQYF. Drawing the rest from reference TRBV5-1 and TRBJ2-5, the complete variable domain is KAGVTQTPRYLIKTRGQQVTLSCSPISGHRSVSWYQQTPGQGLQFLFEYFSETQRNKGNFPGRFSGRQFSNSRSEMNVSTLELGDSALYLCASTPLTSSWAEETQYFGPGTRLLVL.

This clone was counted between two and nine times. The chain couples TRBV30 to TRBJ1-1; TRBD1 matches at 7 bases. In germline, CDR1 is GTSNPN, CDR2 SVGIG (reference sequence). Germline trimming cut 4 bases from V and 0 bases from J; bases unmatched to any gene: 8. This CDR3 comprises 15 residues. The CDR3 nucleotides are TGTGCCTGGACTCTAACAGGGGCACTGAACACTGAAGCTTTCTTT. This codes for CAWTLTGALNTEAFF.

The rearrangement uses TRBV20-1 and TRBJ2-5; D call uncertain. The length of the CDR3 is 11 residues. V was shortened by 5 bases and J by 5 bases, with 9 bases between the two germline ends. Germline loops: CDR1 DFQATT, CDR2 SNEGSKA (reference sequence). CDR3 sequence reads: CSADFRETQYF. Here the CDR3 DNA reads TGCAGTGCTGATTTTAGGGAGACCCAGTACTTC.

The genes are TRBV15 and TRBJ2-4, with TRBD1 identical over 7 bases. This CDR3 comprises 15 residues. V shed 2 bases, J shed 9 bases, and the junction held 10 bases outside the gene matches. CDR1 is LNHNV, CDR2 YYDKDF, per germline (reference sequence). The CDR3 protein is CATSRNLGTESIQYF. The CDR3 DNA follows: TGTGCCACCAGCAGAAACCTAGGGACAGAGAGCATTCAGTACTTC.

This chain connects TRBV19 to TRBJ2-7, with D maybe TRBD2 (5 bases). The CDR3 is 15 residues long. V was shortened by 3 bases and J by 2 bases, with 14 bases between the two germline ends. Germline-derived CDR1 and CDR2 are LNHDA and SQIVND (reference sequence). The CDR3 DNA reads TGTGCCAGTAGTATCCTCCCGAGCGGCGCCTACGAGCAGTACTTC. Its translation is CASSILPSGAYEQYF.

V gene TRBV7-9 combines with J gene TRBJ2-1; D ambiguous. Germline lookup yields CDR1 SEHNR and CDR2 FQNEAQ (reference sequence). Trimming removed 5 bases from V and 9 bases from J, with 14 bases in between. The CDR3 totals 13 residues. The CDR3 is CASSHPGPGEQFF. The DNA for the CDR3 is TGTGCCAGCAGCCACCCCGGGCCCGGTGAGCAGTTCTTC.

The V gene is TRBV5-1, the J gene TRBJ2-3; D may be TRBD2 (5 bases). Germline V gives CDR1 SGHRS, CDR2 YFSETQ. The V gene lost 4 bases and the J gene lost 0 bases, with 9 bases spanning the gap. The CDR3 is made up of 14 amino acids. This CDR3 is CASSAEASTDTQYF. CDR3 DNA: TGCGCCAGCAGCGCGGAGGCTAGCACAGATACGCAGTATTTT.

The genes are TRBV6-4 and TRBJ2-7; D not certain. Trimming stripped 0 bases from V and 5 bases from J, with 17 bases between. CDR1 and CDR2 from the germline V gene are MRHNA and SNTAGT. The CDR3 is 16 residues long. CDR3: CASSDSGSLRPDEQYF. The CDR3 DNA reads TGTGCCAGCAGTGACTCGGGGTCCCTAAGACCCGACGAGCAGTACTTC.

The V call is TRBV19, the J call TRBJ2-7; 7 bases line up with TRBD1. Germline V gives CDR1 LNHDA, CDR2 SQIVND (reference sequence). The ends lost 5 bases at V and 7 bases at J; junction bases unmatched: 5. The CDR3 sequence is 12 residues long. CDR3: CASSGDSFEQYF. The CDR3 DNA sequence: TGTGCCAGTAGTGGGGACAGCTTTGAGCAGTACTTC. Supplemented by reference TRBV19 and TRBJ2-7, the full variable domain reads DGGITQSPKYLFRKEGQNVTLSCEQNLNHDAMYWYRQDPGQGLRLIYYSQIVNDFQKGDIAEGYSVSREKKESFPLTVTSAQKNPTAFYLCASSGDSFEQYFGPGTRLTVT.